The rows below give T cell receptor beta chains drawn from one sample of a study of cytomegalovirus exposure and HLA in healthy donors. Clones were sequenced by immunoSEQ multiplex PCR, and TCRdb holds only the in-frame ones, with some missing. The sample yields roughly 200,000 clones, 86% seen once. The source material was PBMCs. All receptors come from a woman in her twenties or thirties in good health and CMV-seronegative. The CDR3 runs from the conserved cysteine through the conserved F or W. D genes are given only for firm matches. The listing skips clone size in some rows; elsewhere it reads once, few, many or a size class.

DNA | CDR3 | size | J | V | D
TGCGCCAGCAGCATGCAGGTTAACACTGAAGCTTTCTTT | CASSMQVNTEAFF | . | TRBJ1-1 | TRBV5-1 | .
TGTGCCAGCAGCTTCCTGCGTGGGCTGGTCACCGGGGAGCTGTTTTTT | CASSFLRGLVTGELFF | . | TRBJ2-2 | TRBV7-8 | .
TGTGCCTGGAGTGCAGGGGGCGATGGTCAATACGAGCAGTACTTC | CAWSAGGDGQYEQYF | . | TRBJ2-7 | TRBV30 | TRBD1
TGTGCCACCAGCAGAGTAACAGATGGTAGGGATACGCAGTATTTT | CATSRVTDGRDTQYF | . | TRBJ2-3 | TRBV15 | .
TGTGCCAGCAGTTACTCGTTCTTAGCCTGGTATGAGCAGTTCTTC | CASSYSFLAWYEQFF | . | TRBJ2-1 | TRBV6-5 | .
TGTGCCAGCCAAATCGGGACTTTCAAAAACATTCAGTACTTC | CASQIGTFKNIQYF | . | TRBJ2-4 | TRBV6-1 | .
TGTGCCAGCAGTTCACACCCCACTAGCGGGAGGGGCGGGGAGCTGTTTTTT | CASSSHPTSGRGGELFF | . | TRBJ2-2 | TRBV28 | TRBD2
TGTGCCAGCAGCTTCCTGACAGCCTCCTACGAGCAGTACTTC | CASSFLTASYEQYF | . | TRBJ2-7 | TRBV7-2 | .
TGTGCCAGTACCCTCCGGCGGCAGGGAGGGGGTTATAGCAATCAGCCCCAGCATTTT | CASTLRRQGGGYSNQPQHF | once | TRBJ1-5 | TRBV19 | .
TGTGCCAGCAGCTTAGGACTCACAGGGGGCTATGGCTACACCTTC | CASSLGLTGGYGYTF | . | TRBJ1-2 | TRBV7-2 | TRBD1
TGTGCCAGCTCACCAAATCCCGTTAACTATGGCTACACCTTC | CASSPNPVNYGYTF | once | TRBJ1-2 | TRBV18 | .
TGTGCCAGCAGTGGCCGTGGCCATCTGAGGGCTTTCTTT | CASSGRGHLRAFF | . | TRBJ1-1 | TRBV2 | .
TGTGCCAGTAGTATACGATTTTCTAGCGGGTATAGCACAGATACGCAGTATTTT | CASSIRFSSGYSTDTQYF | . | TRBJ2-3 | TRBV19 | TRBD2
TGTGCCAGCACTACAGGGGGAAGGGATACGCAGTATTTT | CASTTGGRDTQYF | . | TRBJ2-3 | TRBV25-1 | TRBD1
TGTGCCAGCAGTGCTTTCTCTAGCGGGGGAACCACAGATACGCAGTATTTT | CASSAFSSGGTTDTQYF | once | TRBJ2-3 | TRBV2 | TRBD2
TGTGCCAGCAGCGTACGGACAGGGAGCTACGAGCAATACTTC | CASSVRTGSYEQYF | . | TRBJ2-7 | TRBV7-2 | TRBD1
TGTGCCACCAGCAGAGATCTGACAGATGTGGGGCACGAGCAGTACTTC | CATSRDLTDVGHEQYF | . | TRBJ2-7 | TRBV15 | .
TGTGCCAGCAGCTTGGTTTCTAGCACAGATACGCAGTATTTT | CASSLVSSTDTQYF | . | TRBJ2-3 | TRBV5-5 | .
TGTGCCAGCAGTGGGGGGCAGGGGTCCTACAATGAGCAGTTCTTC | CASSGGQGSYNEQFF | . | TRBJ2-1 | TRBV2 | .
TGTGCCAGCAGCTTTACTCCCGACGGAGGGGAGTACTTC | CASSFTPDGGEYF | . | TRBJ2-7 | TRBV6-5 | .
TGTGCCAGCAGCAGCATCCCAGATACGCAGTATTTT | CASSSIPDTQYF | . | TRBJ2-3 | TRBV7-2 | .
TGTGCCAGCAGTTACTCTCGAGTACTGTTCTTC | CASSYSRVLFF | . | TRBJ2-1 | TRBV6-5 | .
TGTGCCAGCAGCCCGGATTACAGTTGGACAGATACGCAGTATTTT | CASSPDYSWTDTQYF | . | TRBJ2-3 | TRBV11-2 | .
TGCGCCAGCAGCTTCGGACAGGGGGTCCATGGCTACACCTTC | CASSFGQGVHGYTF | . | TRBJ1-2 | TRBV5-1 | TRBD1
TGTGCCACCCGGACTAGCACAAGCTCCTACAATGAGCAGTTCTTC | CATRTSTSSYNEQFF | . | TRBJ2-1 | TRBV19 | TRBD2
TGCGCCAGCCGACAGGGATTGAACACTGAAGCTTTCTTT | CASRQGLNTEAFF | . | TRBJ1-1 | TRBV5-1 | TRBD1
TGCGCCAGCAGCTGGACAGGGGGCAAAAACATTCAGTACTTC | CASSWTGGKNIQYF | . | TRBJ2-4 | TRBV5-1 | TRBD1
TGTGCCAGCAGCGGCTCTATGCTAGTGGGGAACACTGAAGCTTTCTTT | CASSGSMLVGNTEAFF | . | TRBJ1-1 | TRBV7-2 | .
TGTGCCAGCACCCTCCGGGGGAATGAGCAGTTCTTC | CASTLRGNEQFF | . | TRBJ2-1 | TRBV6-1 | .
TGTGCCAGCAGCCCAGAGGAGGTGGGCAAGAGTGAGCAGTACTTC | CASSPEEVGKSEQYF | once | TRBJ2-7 | TRBV5-8 | .
TGTGCCAGCAGCCGGACCTGGACTAGTTTAGATAACGAGCAGTACTTC | CASSRTWTSLDNEQYF | . | TRBJ2-7 | TRBV4-2 | TRBD2
TGTGCCAGCAGCGTAGTTTCTAGCGGAGAACGGGATACGCAGTATTTT | CASSVVSSGERDTQYF | . | TRBJ2-3 | TRBV9 | TRBD2
TGTGCCATCGGCGAACAAACTAGCGGAAGCACAGATACGCAGTATTTT | CAIGEQTSGSTDTQYF | . | TRBJ2-3 | TRBV10-3 | TRBD2
TGTGCCAGCAAAAACCCCGGGAACACCGGGGAGCTGTTTTTT | CASKNPGNTGELFF | . | TRBJ2-2 | TRBV28 | .
TGTGCCTTTCACCGACTTACGGGCAGGGGGTACACCGGGGAGCTGTTTTTT | CAFHRLTGRGYTGELFF | . | TRBJ2-2 | TRBV5-4 | TRBD1
TGTGCCAGCAGTGTCGGGGCAGGGGGCTCCCTGCCTCGCGAGCAGTACTTC | CASSVGAGGSLPREQYF | . | TRBJ2-7 | TRBV6-1 | TRBD1
TGTGCCAGTGGGACTAGCGATCGCTACGAGCAGTACTTC | CASGTSDRYEQYF | . | TRBJ2-7 | TRBV6-1 | TRBD2